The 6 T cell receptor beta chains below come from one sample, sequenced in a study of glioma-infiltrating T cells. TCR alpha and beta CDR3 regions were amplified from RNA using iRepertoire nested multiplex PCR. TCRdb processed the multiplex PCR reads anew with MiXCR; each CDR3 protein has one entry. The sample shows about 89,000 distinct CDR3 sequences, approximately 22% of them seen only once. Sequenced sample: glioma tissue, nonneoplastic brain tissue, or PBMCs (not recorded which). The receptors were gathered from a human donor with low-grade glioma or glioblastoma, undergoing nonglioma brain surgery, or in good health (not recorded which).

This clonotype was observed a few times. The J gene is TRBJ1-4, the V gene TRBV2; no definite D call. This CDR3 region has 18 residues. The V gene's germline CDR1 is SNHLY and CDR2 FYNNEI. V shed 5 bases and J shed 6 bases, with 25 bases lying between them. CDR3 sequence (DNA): TGTGCCAGCAGTCAAGGTGTAGAGTTTTGGGCAAAGGATGAAAAACTGTTTTTT. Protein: CASSQGVEFWAKDEKLFF. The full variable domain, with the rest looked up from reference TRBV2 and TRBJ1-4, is EPEVTQTPSHQVTQMGQEVILRCVPISNHLYFYWYRQILGQKVEFLVSFYNNEISEKSEIFDDQFSVERPDGSNFTLKIRSTKLEDSAMYFCASSQGVEFWAKDEKLFFGSGTQLSVL.

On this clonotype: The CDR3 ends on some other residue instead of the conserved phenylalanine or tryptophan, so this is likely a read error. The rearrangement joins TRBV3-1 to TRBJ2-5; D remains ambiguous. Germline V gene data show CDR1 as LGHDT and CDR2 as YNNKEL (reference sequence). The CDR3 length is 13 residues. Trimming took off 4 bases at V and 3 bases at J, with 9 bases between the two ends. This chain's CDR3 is CASSPQMKETQYL. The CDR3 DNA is TGTGCCAGCAGCCCCCAGATGAAAGAGACCCAGTACCTC.

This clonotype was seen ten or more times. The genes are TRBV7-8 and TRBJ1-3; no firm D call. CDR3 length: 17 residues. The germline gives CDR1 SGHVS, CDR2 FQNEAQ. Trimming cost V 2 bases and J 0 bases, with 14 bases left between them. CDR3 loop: CASSLIGRASSGNTIYF. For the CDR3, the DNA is TGTGCCAGCAGCTTAATCGGGAGGGCCAGCTCTGGAAACACCATATATTTT.

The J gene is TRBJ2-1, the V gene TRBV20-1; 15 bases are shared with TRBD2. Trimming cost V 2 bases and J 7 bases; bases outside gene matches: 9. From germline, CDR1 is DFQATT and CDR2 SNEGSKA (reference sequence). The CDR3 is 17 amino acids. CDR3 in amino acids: CSARYPGTSGRRNEQFF. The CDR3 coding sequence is TGCAGTGCTAGATACCCCGGGACTAGCGGGAGGCGTAATGAGCAGTTCTTC.

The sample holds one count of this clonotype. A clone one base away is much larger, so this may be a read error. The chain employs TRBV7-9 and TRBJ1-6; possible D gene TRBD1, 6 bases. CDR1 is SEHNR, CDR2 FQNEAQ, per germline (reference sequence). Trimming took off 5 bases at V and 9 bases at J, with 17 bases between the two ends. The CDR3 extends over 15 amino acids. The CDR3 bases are TGTGCCAGCAGCCTCACAGGGCTAGAAAGTTCACCCCTCCACTTT. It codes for CASSLTGLESSPLHF.

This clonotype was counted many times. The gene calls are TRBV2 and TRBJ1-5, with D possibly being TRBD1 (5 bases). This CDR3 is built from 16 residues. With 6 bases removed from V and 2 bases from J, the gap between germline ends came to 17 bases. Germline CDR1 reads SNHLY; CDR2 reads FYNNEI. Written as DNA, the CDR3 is TGTGCCAGCAGGACAGCGTATTCCCTTGGCAATCAGCCCCAGCATTTT. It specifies CASRTAYSLGNQPQHF. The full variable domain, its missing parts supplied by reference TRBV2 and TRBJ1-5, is EPEVTQTPSHQVTQMGQEVILRCVPISNHLYFYWYRQILGQKVEFLVSFYNNEISEKSEIFDDQFSVERPDGSNFTLKIRSTKLEDSAMYFCASRTAYSLGNQPQHFGDGTRLSIL.